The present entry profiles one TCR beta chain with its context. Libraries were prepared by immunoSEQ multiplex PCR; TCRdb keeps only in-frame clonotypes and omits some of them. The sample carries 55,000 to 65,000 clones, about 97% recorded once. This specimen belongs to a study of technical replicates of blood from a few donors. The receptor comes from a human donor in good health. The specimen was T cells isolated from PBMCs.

The CDR3: CASSPPGSSGRIYEQYF. For the CDR3, the DNA is TGTGCCAGCTCACCACCGGGATCGAGCGGGAGGATCTACGAGCAGTACTTC. The genes are TRBV18 and TRBJ2-7; TRBD2 matches 9 bases. V lost 0 bases to trimming and J lost 3 bases; unmatched junction nucleotides: 9. The CDR3 consists of 17 residues. Germline V gives CDR1 KGHSH, CDR2 LQKENI. The variable domain in full, completed from reference TRBV18 and TRBJ2-7, reads NAGVMQNPRHLVRRRGQEARLRCSPMKGHSHVYWYRQLPEEGLKFMVYLQKENIIDESGMPKERFSAEFPKEGPSILRIQQVVRGDSAAYFCASSPPGSSGRIYEQYFGPGTRLTVT.